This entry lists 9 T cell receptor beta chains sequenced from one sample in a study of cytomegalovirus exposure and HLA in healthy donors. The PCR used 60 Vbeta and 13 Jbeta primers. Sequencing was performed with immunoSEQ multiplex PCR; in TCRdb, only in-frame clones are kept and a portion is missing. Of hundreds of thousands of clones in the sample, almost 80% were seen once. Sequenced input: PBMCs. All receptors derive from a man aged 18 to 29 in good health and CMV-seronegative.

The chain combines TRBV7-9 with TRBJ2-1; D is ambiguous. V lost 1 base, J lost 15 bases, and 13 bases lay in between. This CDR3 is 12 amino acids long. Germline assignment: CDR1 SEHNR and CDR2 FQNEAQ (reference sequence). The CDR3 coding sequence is TGTGCCAGCAGCTTAGAAACCCTCAGTCGGTTCTTC. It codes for CASSLETLSRFF.

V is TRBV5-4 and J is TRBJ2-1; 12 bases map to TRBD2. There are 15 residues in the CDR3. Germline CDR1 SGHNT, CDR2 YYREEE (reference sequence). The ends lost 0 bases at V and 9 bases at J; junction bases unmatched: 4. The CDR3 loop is CASSLELAGGGEQFF. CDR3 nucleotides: TGTGCCAGCAGCTTGGAACTAGCGGGGGGCGGTGAGCAGTTCTTC.

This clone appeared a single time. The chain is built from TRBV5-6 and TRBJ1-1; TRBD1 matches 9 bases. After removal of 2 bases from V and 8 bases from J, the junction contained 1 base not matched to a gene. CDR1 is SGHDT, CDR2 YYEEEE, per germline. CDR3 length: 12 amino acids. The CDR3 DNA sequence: TGTGCCAGCAGCTTTGGACAGGGGGAAGCTTTCTTT. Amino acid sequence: CASSFGQGEAFF.

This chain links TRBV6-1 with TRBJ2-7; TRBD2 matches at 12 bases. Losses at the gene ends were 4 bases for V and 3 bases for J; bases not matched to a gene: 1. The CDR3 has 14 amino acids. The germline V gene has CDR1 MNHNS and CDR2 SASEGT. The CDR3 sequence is CASSATSGSYEQYF. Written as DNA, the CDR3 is TGTGCCAGCAGTGCGACTAGCGGGAGCTACGAGCAGTACTTC.

The DNA of the CDR3 is TGTGCCAGCAGCTTAGTAGGAGGGGTAGATACGCAGTATTTT. Translated: CASSLVGGVDTQYF. V is TRBV7-3 and J is TRBJ2-3, with D perhaps matching TRBD2 (6 bases). CDR1 and CDR2 (germline): SGHTA, FQGTGA. The ends were cut back, 2 bases at V and 5 bases at J, with 11 bases in the middle. CDR3 size: 14 residues.

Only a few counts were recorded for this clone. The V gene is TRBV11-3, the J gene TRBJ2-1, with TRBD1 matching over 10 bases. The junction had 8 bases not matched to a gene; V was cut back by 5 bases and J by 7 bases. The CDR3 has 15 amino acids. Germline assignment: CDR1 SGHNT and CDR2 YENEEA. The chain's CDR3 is CASSPGQGFSNEQFF. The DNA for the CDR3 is TGTGCCAGCAGCCCGGGACAGGGGTTCTCGAATGAGCAGTTCTTC. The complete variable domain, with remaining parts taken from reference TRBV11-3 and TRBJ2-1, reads EAGVVQSPRYKIIEKKQPVAFWCNPISGHNTLYWYLQNLGQGPELLIRYENEEAVDDSQLPKDRFSAERLKGVDSTLKIQPAELGDSAVYLCASSPGQGFSNEQFFGPGTRLTVL.

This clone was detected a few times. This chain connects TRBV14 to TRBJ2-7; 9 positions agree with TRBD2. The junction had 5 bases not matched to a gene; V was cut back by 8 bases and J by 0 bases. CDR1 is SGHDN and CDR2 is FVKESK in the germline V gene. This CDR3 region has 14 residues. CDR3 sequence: CASLDSGSSYEQYF. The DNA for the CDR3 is TGTGCCAGCTTAGATAGCGGGAGCTCCTACGAGCAGTACTTC.

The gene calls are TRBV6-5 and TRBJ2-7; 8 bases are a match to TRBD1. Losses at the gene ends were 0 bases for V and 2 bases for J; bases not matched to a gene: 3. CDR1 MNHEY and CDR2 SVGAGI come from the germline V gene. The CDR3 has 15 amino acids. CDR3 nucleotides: TGTGCCAGCAGTTACTCCCGGGACAGGACCTACGAGCAGTACTTC. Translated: CASSYSRDRTYEQYF.

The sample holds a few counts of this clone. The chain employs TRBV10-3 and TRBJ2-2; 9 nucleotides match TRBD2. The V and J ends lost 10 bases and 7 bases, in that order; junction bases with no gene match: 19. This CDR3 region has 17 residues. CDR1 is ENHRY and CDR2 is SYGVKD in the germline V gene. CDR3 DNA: TGTGCCAGCGATCCTGCGGGGCTAGCGGGATCAATCGGGGAGCTGTTTTTT. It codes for CASDPAGLAGSIGELFF.